Sequencing of this T cell receptor (beta chain) was carried out in a study of graft-versus-host responses after intestinal transplantation. TCRdb's copy holds only in-frame clones and misses some; the assay was immunoSEQ multiplex PCR. This sample yields 25,000 to 35,000 clones, of which about four fifths are seen a single time; 19% belongs to the top ten. In regard to this clone: What it binds is not known.

Study-wide results and caveats: Recipient marrow held GvH clones, some first seen in ileum or blood.

In germline, CDR1 is MNHEY, CDR2 SVGAGI. CDR3 length equals 15 residues. V lost 6 bases and J 4 bases, leaving 15 bases between the germline ends. The TCR comes from a human donor who received an intestinal transplant. The source was unstimulated CD8+ T cells sorted from spleen or lymph node cells, collected before intestinal transplant. The genes are TRBV6-5 and TRBJ2-2, with D tentatively TRBD1 (6 bases). CDR3 nucleotide sequence: TGTGCCAGCAGGCCCAGGGGAGAGGTCACCGGGGAGCTGTTTTTT. Translated, it gives CASRPRGEVTGELFF.